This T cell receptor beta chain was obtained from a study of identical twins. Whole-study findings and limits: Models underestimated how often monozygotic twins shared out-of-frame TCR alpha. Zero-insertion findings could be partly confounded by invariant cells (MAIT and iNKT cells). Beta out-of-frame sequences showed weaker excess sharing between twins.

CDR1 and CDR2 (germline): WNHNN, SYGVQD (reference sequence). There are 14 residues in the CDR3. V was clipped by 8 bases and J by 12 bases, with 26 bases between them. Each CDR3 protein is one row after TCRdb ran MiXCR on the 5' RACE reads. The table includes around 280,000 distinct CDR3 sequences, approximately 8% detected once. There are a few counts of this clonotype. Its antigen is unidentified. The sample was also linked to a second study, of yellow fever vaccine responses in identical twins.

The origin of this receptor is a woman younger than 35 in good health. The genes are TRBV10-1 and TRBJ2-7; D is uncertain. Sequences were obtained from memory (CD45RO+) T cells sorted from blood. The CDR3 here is CASPRTQANSKSYV. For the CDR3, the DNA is TGCGCCAGCCCTCGTACTCAAGCCAACTCAAAGTCGTACGTC.